This T cell receptor beta chain is from a study of Ad26.COV2.S vaccination and SARS-CoV-2 variants. This clone was counted only a few times. Its antigen is undetermined. Sequencing was performed with immunoSEQ multiplex PCR; in TCRdb, only in-frame clones are kept and a portion is missing. The data contain over 130,000 clones, 80% to 90% of them singletons. The study's findings and limits: The authors reported substantial breadth in spike-specific CD8+ and CD4+ T cell responses after vaccination. Participants given vaccine showed non-spike TCR breadth similar to that of placebo recipients. Researchers cautioned that TCR breadth and depth analyses may have underestimated total T cell responses.

Germline V CDR1 and CDR2: GTSNPN, SVGIG (reference sequence). With 1 base removed from V and 7 bases from J, the gap between germline ends came to 8 bases. The CDR3 covers 13 residues. The V call is TRBV30, the J call TRBJ1-6, with unresolved D. This sequence originates from a human donor who had recovered from COVID-19. This material consisted of peripheral blood, taken after recovery from COVID-19. The CDR3 nucleotides are TGTGCCTGGAGTGGACATGACAATTCACCCCTCCACTTT. Translation: CAWSGHDNSPLHF.